The 5 T cell receptor beta chains given below trace back to one sample, sequenced in a study of cytomegalovirus exposure and HLA in healthy donors. The PCR ran on 60 Vbeta and 13 Jbeta primers. The protocol was immunoSEQ multiplex PCR, while the TCRdb copy is restricted to in-frame clones and leaves out a portion. In the table there are under 200,000 clones, roughly 79% of which are singletons. Sequencing was carried out using PBMCs. The receptors were gathered from a middle-aged woman in good health and CMV-seropositive.

V usage is TRBV5-1 and J usage is TRBJ1-2, with D uncertain. The CDR3 consists of 15 residues. Germline loops: CDR1 SGHRS, CDR2 YFSETQ. V shed 0 bases and J shed 7 bases, with 16 bases lying between them. In nucleotides, the CDR3 is TGCGCCAGCAGCTTGGAGGGAGAGTCGGCTGGTGGCTACACCTTC. It encodes CASSLEGESAGGYTF.

The chain is built from TRBV5-6 and TRBJ1-2; perhaps TRBD1 as D (6 bases). This CDR3 has 13 amino acids. The germline V and J ends were trimmed by 4 bases and 7 bases, with 14 bases remaining between them. The germline gives CDR1 SGHDT, CDR2 YYEEEE. CDR3 coding DNA: TGTGCCAGCAGCCCCGGCGGGGGCTTTGGCTACACCTTC. This codes for CASSPGGGFGYTF.

The V gene is TRBV7-9, the J gene TRBJ2-7; the D gene is possibly TRBD1 (6 bases). The germline V and J ends were trimmed by 8 bases and 3 bases, with 8 bases remaining between them. The CDR3 is 11 amino acids. Germline V gene data show CDR1 as SEHNR and CDR2 as FQNEAQ (reference sequence). CDR3 protein: CASVQGYEQYF. The CDR3 coding sequence is TGTGCCAGCGTACAGGGCTACGAGCAGTACTTC.

The rearrangement links TRBV19 to TRBJ2-2, with 9 bases matching TRBD2. V was pared by 4 bases and J by 3 bases, with 6 bases of the junction left unmatched. The CDR3 is 16 amino acids. Germline CDR1 LNHDA, CDR2 SQIVND (reference sequence). In DNA form, the CDR3 reads TGTGCCAGTAGTAACTCCGGGACTAGCTACACCGGGGAGCTGTTTTTT. This sequence encodes CASSNSGTSYTGELFF.

This chain connects TRBV19 to TRBJ2-6; 9 bases fit TRBD1. CDR1 is LNHDA, CDR2 SQIVND, per germline (reference sequence). The CDR3 loop spans 15 amino acids. Trimming took 3 bases from V and 8 from J; bases not matched to a gene: 5. The CDR3 DNA reads as TGTGCCAGTAGTATCGGGACAGGGTGGACCAACGTCCTGACTTTC. It translates to CASSIGTGWTNVLTF.